These T cell receptor beta chains were read from a single sample in a study of T cells in Graves' hyperthyroidism and ophthalmopathy. TCRdb re-called the multiplex PCR reads through MiXCR, storing one row per CDR3 protein. The table records about 180,000 distinct CDR3 sequences, about 17% of them present only once. The sequencing input was blood. The receptors derive from a woman aged 50 to 65 with Graves' hyperthyroidism. The CDR3 runs from the conserved cysteine through the conserved F or W. A D gene is named only where the DNA matches it firmly. The size entry is marked missing in some rows and otherwise reads once, few, many or a size class.

cdr3_aa,cdr3_nt,v_call,d_call,j_call,clone_size
CASSLSGTATSTNEKLFF,TGCGCCAGCAGCTTGTCCGGGACAGCTACTTCAACTAATGAAAAACTGTTTTTT,TRBV5-1,TRBD1,TRBJ1-4,.
CASSVGEGGNTEAFF,TGTGCCAGCAGCGTAGGAGAGGGCGGGAACACTGAAGCTTTCTTT,TRBV9,.,TRBJ1-1,many
CASIGTASSGNTIYF,TGTGCCAGTATCGGGACGGCCTCCTCTGGAAACACCATATATTTT,TRBV6-1,.,TRBJ1-3,many
CASSGYGKHSYEQYF,TGTGCCAGTAGTGGCTACGGGAAACACTCCTACGAGCAGTACTTC,TRBV19,.,TRBJ2-7,few
CASTGPEDTEAFF,TGTGCCAGCACAGGTCCCGAAGACACTGAAGCTTTCTTT,TRBV7-8,.,TRBJ1-1,.
CASRGTGDEQYF,TGTGCCAGCAGGGGGACAGGCGACGAGCAGTACTTC,TRBV2,TRBD1,TRBJ2-7,many
CSVAGGTVNTEAFF,TGCAGCGTTGCTGGCGGGACAGTGAACACTGAAGCTTTCTTT,TRBV29-1,TRBD1,TRBJ1-1,many
CASSFHTDTQYF,TGTGCCAGCAGTTTCCACACAGATACGCAGTATTTT,TRBV6-1,.,TRBJ2-3,many
CASRRDSGGRETQYF,TGCGCCAGCAGAAGAGATAGCGGGGGCAGGGAGACCCAGTACTTC,TRBV5-1,TRBD2,TRBJ2-5,many
CASSTGQGAYNEQFF,TGTGCCAGTAGTACGGGACAGGGGGCCTACAATGAGCAGTTCTTC,TRBV19,TRBD1,TRBJ2-1,.
CASRISGGTEAFF,TGCGCCAGCAGGATCTCAGGGGGCACTGAAGCTTTCTTT,TRBV5-1,TRBD1,TRBJ1-1,many
CASSRQGARGNEQFF,TGTGCCAGCAGCCGACAGGGGGCGAGGGGTAATGAGCAGTTCTTC,TRBV5-8,TRBD1,TRBJ2-1,many
CASTTATEQFF,TGTGCCAGCACGACCGCAACGGAGCAGTTCTTC,TRBV6-2/TRBV6-3,.,TRBJ2-1,many
CSARDQTPGNQPQHF,TGCAGTGCTAGAGATCAGACCCCGGGAAATCAGCCCCAGCATTTT,TRBV20-1,.,TRBJ1-5,many
CASSEALHHSGNTIYF,TGTGCCAGCAGTGAGGCGCTTCACCACTCTGGAAACACCATATATTTT,TRBV2,.,TRBJ1-3,many
CASIPDRGLYTGELFF,TGTGCCAGCATCCCGGACAGGGGGTTGTACACCGGGGAGCTGTTTTTT,TRBV6-2/TRBV6-3,TRBD1,TRBJ2-2,.
CASSGDPTPGLDTDTQYF,TGTGCCAGCAGCGGAGACCCGACCCCGGGACTAGACACAGATACGCAGTATTTT,TRBV9,TRBD2,TRBJ2-3,few
CASSLVAGSRGETQYF,TGTGCTAGCAGCTTAGTGGCAGGGAGCCGCGGAGAGACCCAGTACTTC,TRBV7-7,.,TRBJ2-5,few
CASSPGDRKYNEQFF,TGTGCCAGCAGTCCGGGGGACAGAAAATACAATGAGCAGTTCTTC,TRBV28,.,TRBJ2-1,many
CASSQEEGGYSPLHF,TGTGCCAGCAGCCAAGAGGAGGGGGGCTATTCACCCCTCCACTTT,TRBV4-2,.,TRBJ1-6,few
CASSFRDGRNEQYF,TGTGCCAGCAGCTTCCGGGACGGCCGAAACGAGCAGTACTTC,TRBV13,.,TRBJ2-7,few
CSAREGGGEYIQYF,TGCAGTGCTAGAGAGGGAGGGGGCGAATACATTCAGTACTTC,TRBV20-1,.,TRBJ2-4,many
CASSLHGNNSPLHF,TGTGCCAGCAGTTTACATGGAAATAATTCACCCCTCCACTTT,TRBV28,.,TRBJ1-6,many
CASSLVSLAGTDTQYF,TGTGCCAGCAGCTTGGTGAGCCTAGCGGGAACAGATACGCAGTATTTT,TRBV7-9,TRBD2,TRBJ2-3,many
CASGIADRASYNEQFF,TGTGCCAGTGGTATAGCAGACAGGGCTTCCTACAATGAGCAGTTCTTC,TRBV19,TRBD1,TRBJ2-1,few
CASSERGIYYGYTF,TGTGCCAGCAGTGAGAGGGGGATCTACTATGGCTACACCTTC,TRBV6-1,.,TRBJ1-2,.